These 14 T cell receptor beta chains share one sample of origin, sequenced in a study of CD8 T cells in Susac syndrome. Random-hexamer reverse transcription was applied to about 0.5 to 1 ug RNA. One entry per CDR3 protein results from TCRdb running MiXCR on the immunoSEQ multiplex PCR reads. In the table there are approximately 270,000 distinct CDR3 sequences, 85% to 95% of which are singletons. Sequenced: CD4+ T cells from PBMCs. Receptor source: a human donor with multiple sclerosis.

The V call is TRBV7-2, the J call TRBJ1-1; D may be TRBD1 (6 bases). The CDR3 is 17 amino acids. V lost 2 bases to trimming and J lost 0 bases, with 16 bases between them. Germline V CDR1 and CDR2: SGHTA, FQGNSA. CDR3 sequence: CASSLNWQGRVNTEAFF. As DNA, the CDR3 is TGTGCCAGCAGCTTAAATTGGCAGGGGCGAGTGAACACTGAAGCTTTCTTT. The full variable domain, in which reference TRBV7-2 and TRBJ1-1 provide the parts outside the CDR3, is GAGVSQSPSNKVTEKGKDVELRCDPISGHTALYWYRQSLGQGLEFLIYFQGNSAPDKSGLPSDRFSAERTGGSVSTLTIQRTQQEDSAVYLCASSLNWQGRVNTEAFFGQGTRLTVV.

The chain uses TRBV29-1 and TRBJ2-1; D is ambiguous. Germline V CDR1 and CDR2: SQVTM, ANQGSEA. This CDR3 contains 14 residues. Trimming shortened V by 6 bases and J by 0 bases, and 12 bases separated the two germline ends. CDR3 sequence reads: CSVGSPSSYNEQFF. In nucleotides, the CDR3 is TGCAGCGTGGGTTCGCCTAGCTCCTACAATGAGCAGTTCTTC.

This clonotype was seen just once. The rearrangement joins TRBV6-6 to TRBJ2-2, with no clear D. The length of the CDR3 is 12 residues. Trimming cost V 5 bases and J 8 bases, with 9 bases left between them. Germline V gene lookup returns CDR1 MNHNY and CDR2 SVGAGI (reference sequence). CDR3 DNA sequence: TGTGCCAGCAGTCCACGGCTGGGGGAGCTGTTTTTT. This gives the protein CASSPRLGELFF.

The V and J genes are TRBV5-4 and TRBJ1-2, with 8 bases matching TRBD1. Germline V gene sequence: CDR1 SGHNT, CDR2 YYREEE (reference sequence). V shed 2 bases, J shed 3 bases, and the junction held 6 bases outside the gene matches. The CDR3 loop spans 15 amino acids. CDR3 in DNA: TGTGCCAGCAGCTTTCGACAGGGGTCCGACTATGGCTACACCTTC. It specifies CASSFRQGSDYGYTF.

The table lists this clonotype with a count of one. The CDR3 DNA sequence: TGCAGCGTTGAAGCTCCGGGGAGGGGGGAGCTGTTTTTT. Its protein is CSVEAPGRGELFF. This chain uses TRBV29-1 with TRBJ2-2; possible D gene TRBD2, 6 bases. Trimming took off 1 base at V and 8 bases at J, with 11 bases between the two ends. Germline loops: CDR1 SQVTM, CDR2 ANQGSEA. This CDR3 contains 13 residues.

The table lists this clonotype with a few counts. This sequence joins TRBV4-1 and TRBJ2-5; D possibly matches TRBD1 or TRBD2 (5 bases each). V gave up 6 bases and J gave up 2 bases, with 13 bases separating them. The CDR3 spans 14 residues. Per germline, CDR1 MGHRA and CDR2 YSYEKL. In DNA, the CDR3 is TGCGCCAGCAGTTTGGGACCTCATCAAGAGACCCAGTACTTC. Encoded protein: CASSLGPHQETQYF.

The genes are TRBV19 and TRBJ1-1; the match to TRBD1 covers 9 bases. CDR3 length equals 14 residues. V was pared by 6 bases and J by 4 bases, with 6 bases of the junction left unmatched. Per germline, CDR1 LNHDA and CDR2 SQIVND (reference sequence). DNA of the CDR3: TGTGCCAGTAGAAGATTGGGACAGGGCACTGAAGCTTTCTTT. Its translation is CASRRLGQGTEAFF.

The chain employs TRBV21-1 and TRBJ2-7; TRBD2 is the table's D call, not checked against the DNA. TRBV21-1 is a recognized pseudogene. The CDR3 spans 18 residues. The CDR3 sequence is CASSTPASGGPSSYEQYV. Here the CDR3 DNA reads TGTGCCAGCAGCACTCCGGCTAGCGGGGGGCCGAGCTCCTACGAGCAGTACGTC.

The chain combines TRBV6-1 with TRBJ2-5; the match to TRBD2 covers 16 bases. This CDR3 has 16 residues. Germline CDR1 is MNHNS and CDR2 is SASEGT. V was pared by 7 bases and J by 2 bases, with 4 bases of the junction left unmatched. The CDR3 region is CASTGLAGGRQETQYF. The CDR3 nucleotides are TGTGCCAGCACGGGACTAGCGGGGGGGCGACAAGAGACCCAGTACTTC.

This clonotype was detected only once. The chain joins TRBV27 to TRBJ2-3, with D perhaps assigned TRBD1 or TRBD2 (5 bases each). There are 14 residues in the CDR3. The V end lost 1 base, the J end lost 6 bases, and 11 bases lay between the germline ends. Per the germline V gene, CDR1 is MNHEY and CDR2 is SMNVEV (reference sequence). The CDR3 reads CASSLWDPPDTQYF. The CDR3, as DNA: TGTGCCAGCAGTTTATGGGACCCTCCCGATACGCAGTATTTT.

The chain is built from TRBV20-1 and TRBJ1-4; D may be TRBD1 (6 bases). CDR3 length equals 14 residues. Germline V gives CDR1 DFQATT, CDR2 SNEGSKA (reference sequence). V was trimmed by 3 bases and J by 6 bases, leaving 14 bases between them. This chain's CDR3 is CSARGGQADEKLFF. The CDR3 DNA is TGCAGTGCTAGGGGGGGCCAGGCAGATGAAAAACTGTTTTTT.

The rearrangement links TRBV9 to TRBJ2-2, with 9 nucleotides matching TRBD2. V was clipped by 3 bases and J by 7 bases; unmatched bases: 4. Germline V gene lookup returns CDR1 SGDLS and CDR2 YYNGEE. This CDR3 spans 14 amino acids. The CDR3 DNA sequence: TGTGCCAGCAGCGGGGGACTAGCTTACGGGGAGCTGTTTTTT. Translation gives CASSGGLAYGELFF.

This clonotype was seen a single time. This chain joins TRBV19 and TRBJ2-4; TRBD2 might be the D (5 bases). This CDR3 has 12 amino acids. V was shortened by 6 bases and J by 8 bases, with 11 bases between the two germline ends. Germline lookup yields CDR1 LNHDA and CDR2 SQIVND (reference sequence). The CDR3 here is CASRRNGDIQYF. The DNA for the CDR3 is TGTGCCAGTAGACGGAACGGGGACATTCAGTACTTC.

J is TRBJ1-2 and V is TRBV5-4; TRBD1 agrees at 12 bases. The V segment lost 4 bases and the J segment 7 bases; nucleotides outside the gene matches: 8. This CDR3 is 15 amino acids long. CDR1 SGHNT and CDR2 YYREEE come from the germline V gene (reference sequence). The CDR3 nucleotides read TGTGCCAGCAGCGTGACCGGGACAGGGGGCGCTGGCTACACCTTC. Its translation is CASSVTGTGGAGYTF.